The clone carrying this T cell receptor (beta chain) was detected only once. Its antigen remains unknown. This entry belongs to a study of neoadjuvant nivolumab and ipilimumab in lung cancer. The study, taken as a whole, reports: TCR sequencing covered a small number of samples. From pretherapy to surgery, tumor richness and clonality rose with dual therapy.

Trimming took off 2 bases at V and 4 bases at J, with 17 bases between the two ends. Germline CDR1 and CDR2: MDHEN and SYDVKM. The CDR3 loop spans 16 amino acids. Only in-frame clones appear in the TCRdb table, and some are missing; sequencing was by immunoSEQ multiplex PCR. The sample consists of thousands of clones, around 77% of them appearing once. The rearrangement joins TRBV28 to TRBJ1-2, with D uncertain. The receptor's source is an adult with non-small cell lung cancer. The source material was tumor tissue, sampled after neoadjuvant nivolumab, alone or with ipilimumab, at or shortly before surgery. In nucleotides, the CDR3 is TGTGCCAGCAGTTTAGGAGCCGTCGAGTCCGTCTATGGCTACACCTTC. It encodes CASSLGAVESVYGYTF.